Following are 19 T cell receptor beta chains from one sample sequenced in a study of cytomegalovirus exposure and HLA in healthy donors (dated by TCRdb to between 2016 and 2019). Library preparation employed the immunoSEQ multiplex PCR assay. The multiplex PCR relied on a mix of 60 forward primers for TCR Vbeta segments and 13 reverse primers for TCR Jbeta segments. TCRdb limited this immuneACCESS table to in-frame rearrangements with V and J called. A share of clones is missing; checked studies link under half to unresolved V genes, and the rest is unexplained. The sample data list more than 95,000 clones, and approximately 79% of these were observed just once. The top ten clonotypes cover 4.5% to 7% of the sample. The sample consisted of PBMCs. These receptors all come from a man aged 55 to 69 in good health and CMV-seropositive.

The CDR3 is CASSTLPGVGNIQYF. The CDR3, as DNA: TGTGCCAGCAGCACCCTACCGGGGGTGGGAAACATTCAGTACTTC. The J gene is TRBJ2-4, the V gene TRBV7-3; the D gene is possibly TRBD2 (6 bases). Between the trimmed V and J ends, which lost 5 bases and 6 bases, there was a span of 17 bases. This CDR3 is built from 15 residues. Germline CDR1 SGHTA, CDR2 FQGTGA.

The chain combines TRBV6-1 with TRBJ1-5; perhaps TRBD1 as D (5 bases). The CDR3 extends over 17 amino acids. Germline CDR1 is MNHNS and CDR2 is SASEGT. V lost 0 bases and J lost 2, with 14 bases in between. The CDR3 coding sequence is TGTGCCAGCAGTGAAGCGGGGTTGAAAGGGGGCAATCAGCCCCAGCATTTT. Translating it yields CASSEAGLKGGNQPQHF.

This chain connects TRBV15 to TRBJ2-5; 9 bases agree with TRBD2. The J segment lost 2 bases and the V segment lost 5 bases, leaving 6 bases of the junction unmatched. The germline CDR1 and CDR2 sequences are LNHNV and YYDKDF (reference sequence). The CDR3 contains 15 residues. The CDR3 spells CATSDGGLAQETQYF. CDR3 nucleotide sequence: TGTGCCACCAGCGACGGAGGACTAGCGCAAGAGACCCAGTACTTC.

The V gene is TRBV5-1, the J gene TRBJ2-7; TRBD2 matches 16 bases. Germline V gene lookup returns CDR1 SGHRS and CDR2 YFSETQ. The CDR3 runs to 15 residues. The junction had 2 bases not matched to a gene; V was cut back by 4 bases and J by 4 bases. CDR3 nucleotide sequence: TGCGCCAGCAGCCCGGGACTAGCGGGGGGGTACGAGCAGTACTTC. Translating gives CASSPGLAGGYEQYF.

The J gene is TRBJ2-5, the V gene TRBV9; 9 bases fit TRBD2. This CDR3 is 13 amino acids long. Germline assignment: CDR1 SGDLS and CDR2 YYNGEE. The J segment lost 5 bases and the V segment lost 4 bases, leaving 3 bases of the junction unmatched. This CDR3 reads CASSPSGAETQYF. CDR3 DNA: TGTGCCAGCAGCCCTAGCGGGGCGGAGACCCAGTACTTC.

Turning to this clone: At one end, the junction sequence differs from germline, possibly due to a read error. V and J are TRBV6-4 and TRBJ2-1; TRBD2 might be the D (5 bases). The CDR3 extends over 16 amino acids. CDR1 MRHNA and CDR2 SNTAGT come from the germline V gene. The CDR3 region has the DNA TGTGCCAGCAGTAGCGTGGAACTCGGGAAGTACAGTGAGCAGTTCTTC. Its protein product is CASSSVELGKYSEQFF.

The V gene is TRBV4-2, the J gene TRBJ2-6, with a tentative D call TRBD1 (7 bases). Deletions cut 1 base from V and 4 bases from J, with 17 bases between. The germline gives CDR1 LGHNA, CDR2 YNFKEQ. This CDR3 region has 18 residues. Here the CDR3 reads CASSQGSGGYPGANVLTF. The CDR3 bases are TGTGCCAGCAGCCAAGGCTCAGGGGGGTATCCCGGGGCCAACGTCCTGACTTTC.

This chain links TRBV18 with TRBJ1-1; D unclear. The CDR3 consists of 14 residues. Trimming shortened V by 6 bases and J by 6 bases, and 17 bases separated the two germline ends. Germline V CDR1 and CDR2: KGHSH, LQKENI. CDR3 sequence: CASSPPHLSAEAFF. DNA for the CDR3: TGTGCCAGCTCTCCCCCCCATCTGAGCGCTGAAGCTTTCTTT.

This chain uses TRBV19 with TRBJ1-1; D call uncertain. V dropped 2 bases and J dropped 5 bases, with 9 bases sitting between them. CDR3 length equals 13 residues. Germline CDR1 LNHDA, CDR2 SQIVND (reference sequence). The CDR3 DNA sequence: TGTGCCAGTAGTATATCGGGGAGTACTGAAGCTTTCTTT. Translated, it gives CASSISGSTEAFF.

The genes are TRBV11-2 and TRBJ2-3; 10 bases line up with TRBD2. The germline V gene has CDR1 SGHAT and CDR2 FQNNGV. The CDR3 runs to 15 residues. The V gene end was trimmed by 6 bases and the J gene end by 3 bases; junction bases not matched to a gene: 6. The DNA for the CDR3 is TGTGCCAGCAGATTAAGCGGGGGGGCTACAGATACGCAGTATTTT. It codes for CASRLSGGATDTQYF.

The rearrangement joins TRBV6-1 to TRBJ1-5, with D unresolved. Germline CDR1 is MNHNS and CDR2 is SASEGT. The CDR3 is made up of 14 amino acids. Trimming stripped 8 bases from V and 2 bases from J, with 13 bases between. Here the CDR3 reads CASRGWTGNQPQHF. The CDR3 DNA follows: TGTGCCAGCCGGGGTTGGACCGGCAATCAGCCCCAGCATTTT.

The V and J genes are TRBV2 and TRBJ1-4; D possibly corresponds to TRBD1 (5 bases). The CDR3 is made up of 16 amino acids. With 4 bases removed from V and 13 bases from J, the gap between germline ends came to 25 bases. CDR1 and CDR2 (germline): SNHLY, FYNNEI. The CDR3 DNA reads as TGTGCCAGCAGTGGTGAGGAGGGGTCTGAGCTAATGGGACTGTTTTTT. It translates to CASSGEEGSELMGLFF.

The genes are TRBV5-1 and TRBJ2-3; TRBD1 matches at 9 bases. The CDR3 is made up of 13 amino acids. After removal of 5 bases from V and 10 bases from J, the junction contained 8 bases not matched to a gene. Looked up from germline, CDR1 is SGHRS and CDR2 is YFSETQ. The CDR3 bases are TGCGCCAGCAGTGCCGGGGACAGGGCACCGCAGTATTTT. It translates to CASSAGDRAPQYF.

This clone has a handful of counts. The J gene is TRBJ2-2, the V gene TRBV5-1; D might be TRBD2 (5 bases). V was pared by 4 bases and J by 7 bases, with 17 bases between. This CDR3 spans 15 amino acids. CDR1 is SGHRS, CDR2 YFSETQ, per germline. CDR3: CASSTSPAGNGELFF. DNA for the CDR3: TGCGCCAGCAGCACCAGCCCCGCCGGGAACGGGGAGCTGTTTTTT.

The CDR3 loop is CASSLSGPGNEKLFF. CDR3 DNA: TGTGCCAGCAGCTTGTCCGGGCCGGGGAATGAAAAACTGTTTTTT. J is TRBJ1-4 and V is TRBV5-6, with D unclear. The CDR3 contains 15 residues. From germline, CDR1 is SGHDT and CDR2 YYEEEE. Trimming removed 1 base from V and 5 bases from J, with 12 bases in between.

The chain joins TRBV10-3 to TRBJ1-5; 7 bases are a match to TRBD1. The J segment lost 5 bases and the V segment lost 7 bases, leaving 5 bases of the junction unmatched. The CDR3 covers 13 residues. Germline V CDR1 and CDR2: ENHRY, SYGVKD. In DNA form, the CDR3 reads TGTGCCATCACCCCGAGGGGGCATCAGCCCCAGCATTTT. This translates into CAITPRGHQPQHF.

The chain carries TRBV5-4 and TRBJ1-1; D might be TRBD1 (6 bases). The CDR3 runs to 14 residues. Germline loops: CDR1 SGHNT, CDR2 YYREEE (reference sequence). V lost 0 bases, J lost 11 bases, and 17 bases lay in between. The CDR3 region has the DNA TGTGCCAGCAGCTTGGAGGTTGAGGGAAGGGGGGCTTTCTTT. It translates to CASSLEVEGRGAFF.

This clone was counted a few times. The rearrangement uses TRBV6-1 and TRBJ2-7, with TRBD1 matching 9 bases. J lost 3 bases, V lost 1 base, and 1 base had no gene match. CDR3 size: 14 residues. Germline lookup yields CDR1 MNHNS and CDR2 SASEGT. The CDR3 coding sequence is TGTGCCAGCAGTGAAGAGACAGGGGGCTACGAGCAGTACTTC. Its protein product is CASSEETGGYEQYF.

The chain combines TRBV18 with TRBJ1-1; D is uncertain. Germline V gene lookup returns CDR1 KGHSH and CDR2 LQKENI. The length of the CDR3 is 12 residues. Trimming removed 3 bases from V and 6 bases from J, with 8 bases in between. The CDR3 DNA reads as TGTGCCAGCTCACCGGGCACCCCTGAAGCTTTCTTT. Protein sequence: CASSPGTPEAFF.